Presented here are 2 T cell receptor beta chains from one specimen sequenced in a study of blood T cell repertoires in COVID-19. The table came from immunoSEQ multiplex PCR; TCRdb's copy has only in-frame clones and leaves some out. Altogether approximately 220,000 clones are present, 81% being singletons, with the ten largest covering approximately 8%. The specimen sequenced was peripheral blood. The receptor set was obtained from a woman of 80 years or more with acute or convalescent COVID-19.

Only one count was recorded for this clone. The chain links TRBV25-1 to TRBJ2-1; D may be TRBD2 (5 bases). Germline V gene data show CDR1 as MGHDK and CDR2 as SYGVNS. V shed 3 bases and J shed 2 bases, with 17 bases lying between them. The length of the CDR3 is 17 residues. This CDR3 is CASSDPIASGAYNEQFF. In DNA form, the CDR3 reads TGTGCCAGCAGTGACCCCATAGCGTCAGGAGCCTACAATGAGCAGTTCTTC. Full variable domain (missing parts from reference TRBV25-1 and TRBJ2-1): EADIYQTPRYLVIGTGKKITLECSQTMGHDKMYWYQQDPGMELHLIHYSYGVNSTEKGDLSSESTVSRIRTEHFPLTLESARPSHTSQYLCASSDPIASGAYNEQFFGPGTRLTVL.

The rearrangement joins TRBV12-3 or TRBV12-4 to TRBJ2-3; D gene unclear. The CDR3 length is 12 residues. Trimming took 7 bases from V and 9 from J, leaving 14 bases between them. The CDR3 loop reads CASNTDSVTQYF. CDR3 DNA: TGTGCCAGCAACACCGATTCTGTGACGCAGTATTTT.